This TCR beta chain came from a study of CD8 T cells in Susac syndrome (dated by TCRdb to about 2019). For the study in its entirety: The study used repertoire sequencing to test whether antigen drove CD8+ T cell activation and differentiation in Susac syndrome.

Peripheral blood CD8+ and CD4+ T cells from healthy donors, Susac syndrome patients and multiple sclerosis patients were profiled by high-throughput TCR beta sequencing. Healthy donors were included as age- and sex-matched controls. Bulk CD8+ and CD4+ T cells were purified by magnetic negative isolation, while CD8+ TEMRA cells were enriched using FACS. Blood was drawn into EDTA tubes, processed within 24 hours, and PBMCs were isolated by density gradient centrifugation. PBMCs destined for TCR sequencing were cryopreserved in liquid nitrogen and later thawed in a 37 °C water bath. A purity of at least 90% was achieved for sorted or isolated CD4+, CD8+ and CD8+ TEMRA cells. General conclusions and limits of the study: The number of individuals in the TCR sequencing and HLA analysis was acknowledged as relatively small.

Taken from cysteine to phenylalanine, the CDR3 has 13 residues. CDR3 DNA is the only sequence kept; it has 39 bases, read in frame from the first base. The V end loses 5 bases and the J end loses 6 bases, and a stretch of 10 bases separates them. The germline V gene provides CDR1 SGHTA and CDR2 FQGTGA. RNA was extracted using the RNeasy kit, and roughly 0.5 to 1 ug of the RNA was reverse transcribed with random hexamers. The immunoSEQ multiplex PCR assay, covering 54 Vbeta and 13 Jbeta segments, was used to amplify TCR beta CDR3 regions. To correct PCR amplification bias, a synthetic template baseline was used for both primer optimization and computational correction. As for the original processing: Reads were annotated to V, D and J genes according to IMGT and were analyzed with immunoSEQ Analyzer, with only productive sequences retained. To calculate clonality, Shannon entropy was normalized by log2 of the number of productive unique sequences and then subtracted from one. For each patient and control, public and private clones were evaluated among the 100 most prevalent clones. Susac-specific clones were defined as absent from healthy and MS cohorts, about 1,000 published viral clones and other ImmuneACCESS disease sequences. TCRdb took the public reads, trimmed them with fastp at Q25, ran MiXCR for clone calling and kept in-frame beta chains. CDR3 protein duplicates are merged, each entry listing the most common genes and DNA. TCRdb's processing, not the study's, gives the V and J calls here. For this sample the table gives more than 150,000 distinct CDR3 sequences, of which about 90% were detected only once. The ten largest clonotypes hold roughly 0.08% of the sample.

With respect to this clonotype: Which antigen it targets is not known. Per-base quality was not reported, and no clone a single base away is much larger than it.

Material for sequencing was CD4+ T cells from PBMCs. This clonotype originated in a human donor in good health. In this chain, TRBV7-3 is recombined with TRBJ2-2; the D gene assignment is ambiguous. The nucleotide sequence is TGTGCCAGCAGCGATAGCTGGGCCGGGGAGCTGTTTTTT. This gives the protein CASSDSWAGELFF.